This TCR beta chain stems from a study of blood T cell repertoires in COVID-19 (dated by TCRdb to the early 2020s). Regarding the research as a whole: Samples from collaborators originated in the United States, Italy and Spain and spanned both the acute and convalescent phases of COVID-19. The material from the prospective study consisted of cDNA or gDNA derived from T cells, B-cell-depleted T cells, or PBMCs. Subjects who had been exposed to COVID-19, were actively infected with it, or had recovered from it provided the deeply sampled blood TCRbeta repertoires that made up the dataset. The repertoires were released in a freely available public database meant as a resource for research on the immune response to SARS-CoV-2. The samples were drawn from two sources: the first 160 participants of the ongoing ImmuneRACE study, and 1,254 subjects contributed by 6 global collaborators. The sample metadata nearly always contained a de-identified subject ID, COVID-19 status, age in years and sex. Where HLA class I and class II types were available, the types were taken from metadata supplied by the sample provider, not from assay-based typing.

Comments on this clone: Its antigen has not been determined. No quality values exist for individual bases; no much larger clone is one base distant.

Overall study results and their limits: Clinical and demographic metadata were provided uncurated, with the amount varying by source and participant.

The collaborating institutions used their own protocols to collect whole blood in K2EDTA tubes. Collaborator samples were shipped for TCRbeta analysis as frozen whole blood, isolated PBMCs, or DNA extracted from either sample type. The immunoSEQ Assay, a bias-controlled multiplex PCR, was used to amplify TCRbeta CDR3 regions from genomic DNA. The authors processed their data as follows. Nucleated cell counts per sample were estimated from amplification of reference gene primers within the assay. Sequence reads were collapsed and filtered to measure the absolute abundance of every unique TCRbeta CDR3 rearrangement. Productive Simpson clonality was computed per sample as the square root of Simpson's diversity index over productive rearrangements. TCRdb mirrors the immuneACCESS table, restricted to in-frame sequences. Some clones are absent from its copies; in checked studies, under half trace to an unresolved V gene, and the reason for the others is unknown. V and J calls and clone size come straight from that table; D and trimming were deduced from the DNA. This sample lists over 85,000 clones; over 75% were detected once. About an eighth of the sample is held by the ten biggest clonotypes.

Relative to germline, V is missing 1 base and J is missing 2 bases, with 6 bases of the junction outside any gene match. The CDR3 runs 16 amino acids, cysteine and phenylalanine included. The CDR3 DNA has 48 bases and is translated from base 1. Per the germline V gene, SGHTA is the CDR1 and FQGNSA is the CDR2. Recombination joined TRBV7-2 with TRBJ2-7; 9 bases in between match TRBD1. Sequences were obtained from peripheral blood. This clonotype originated in a human donor in a cohort sampled during active COVID-19. The nucleotide sequence is given as TGTGCCAGCAGCTTAGGTCCCGGGACAGGGCCCTACGAGCAGTACTTC. Its amino acids are CASSLGPGTGPYEQYF.